Listed here are 10 T cell receptor beta chains from one sample, sequenced in a study of blood T cell repertoires in COVID-19. Only in-frame clones appear in the TCRdb table, and some are missing; sequencing was by immunoSEQ multiplex PCR. The sample gives about 400,000 clones, more than 70% of which show up once; more than 1% is in the top ten. The sequenced sample consisted of peripheral blood. These receptors were collected from a man aged 40-49 years with acute or convalescent COVID-19.

The rearrangement joins TRBV7-2 to TRBJ1-3, with D tentatively TRBD1 (5 bases). CDR1 and CDR2 from the germline V gene are SGHTA and FQGNSA. The CDR3 totals 15 residues. Trimming took off 2 bases at V and 0 bases at J, with 8 bases between the two ends. The CDR3, as DNA: TGTGCCAGCAGCTTATGGGGGGTCTCTGGAAACACCATATATTTT. It codes for CASSLWGVSGNTIYF.

Regarding this clone: Other DNA sequences in this sample translate to the same CDR3. V gene TRBV28 combines with J gene TRBJ1-2, with 9 bases matching TRBD1. Germline loops: CDR1 MDHEN, CDR2 SYDVKM. The CDR3 contains 14 residues. Trimming at V came to 5 bases and at J to 2 bases, leaving 3 bases not matched to a gene. CDR3 in amino acids: CASSLGQGNYGYTF. The DNA for the CDR3 is TGTGCCAGCAGTCTTGGACAGGGGAACTATGGCTACACCTTC.

The table lists this clone with a count of one. The junction shows a germline mismatch at one end, possibly a read error. V and J are TRBV7-7 and TRBJ2-5; 15 nucleotides agree with TRBD2. Germline lookup yields CDR1 SSHAT and CDR2 FNYEAQ (reference sequence). CDR3 length equals 18 residues. The CDR3 loop is CASSLGGLAGGLQETQYF. The CDR3 bases are TGTGCTAGCAGCTTAGGTGGACTAGCGGGGGGGCTTCAAGAGACCCAGTACTTC.

The V gene is TRBV5-4, the J gene TRBJ1-4; 11 bases are shared with TRBD1. The ends lost 0 bases at V and 4 bases at J; junction bases unmatched: 5. The CDR3 is 17 residues long. Germline CDR1 SGHNT, CDR2 YYREEE (reference sequence). CDR3 sequence: CASSLVGTGGFNEKLFF. The CDR3 DNA reads as TGTGCCAGCAGCTTGGTGGGGACAGGGGGTTTTAATGAAAAACTGTTTTTT.

This clone was recorded once. The chain is built from TRBV7-8 and TRBJ1-1; D is unclear. Germline values: CDR1 SGHVS, CDR2 FQNEAQ. The CDR3 length is 12 residues. Trimming cost V 0 bases and J 6 bases, with 5 bases left between them. The CDR3 DNA reads TGTGCCAGCAGCTTAGCTTGGCCTGAAGCTTTCTTT. This codes for CASSLAWPEAFF. Based on the CDR3 plus reference TRBV7-8 and TRBJ1-1, the full variable domain is GAGVSQSPRYKVAKRGQDVALRCDPISGHVSLFWYQQALGQGPEFLTYFQNEAQLDKSGLPSDRFFAERPEGSVSTLKIQRTQQEDSAVYLCASSLAWPEAFFGQGTRLTVV.

The V call is TRBV6-6, the J call TRBJ2-3; the D is unclear. Per germline, CDR1 MNHNY and CDR2 SVGAGI (reference sequence). Trimming shortened V by 7 bases and J by 3 bases, and 8 bases separated the two germline ends. The CDR3 runs 12 residues. CDR3 coding DNA: TGTGCCAGCACCTACGGTACAGATACGCAGTATTTT. Its translation: CASTYGTDTQYF.

This clone was seen just once. This chain links TRBV7-9 with TRBJ2-1; D unclear. The length of the CDR3 is 15 residues. Germline V gives CDR1 SEHNR, CDR2 FQNEAQ (reference sequence). The V end was cut by 5 bases, the J end by 0 bases, with 11 bases between. The CDR3 loop reads CASSQDISSYNEQFF. CDR3 coding DNA: TGTGCCAGCAGCCAAGACATTAGCTCCTACAATGAGCAGTTCTTC.

This clone was picked up a small number of times. The chain carries TRBV12-1 and TRBJ1-2. TRBV12-1 is marked as a pseudogene. The CDR3 length is 12 residues. DNA of the CDR3: TGTGCCACTTTCACTCGTAGCTATGGCTACACCTTC. It yields the protein CATFTRSYGYTF.

The V call is TRBV19, the J call TRBJ1-1; TRBD1 aligns across 10 bases. The CDR3 is 15 amino acids. Germline trimming cut 5 bases from V and 5 bases from J; bases unmatched to any gene: 8. CDR1 LNHDA and CDR2 SQIVND come from the germline V gene (reference sequence). The CDR3 here is CASSLTGTGVTEAFF. The CDR3 DNA reads as TGTGCCAGTAGTTTAACCGGGACAGGGGTTACTGAAGCTTTCTTT. Supplemented by reference TRBV19 and TRBJ1-1, the full variable domain reads DGGITQSPKYLFRKEGQNVTLSCEQNLNHDAMYWYRQDPGQGLRLIYYSQIVNDFQKGDIAEGYSVSREKKESFPLTVTSAQKNPTAFYLCASSLTGTGVTEAFFGQGTRLTVV.

The gene calls are TRBV5-1 and TRBJ2-7; perhaps TRBD1 as D (6 bases). The CDR3 is 13 residues long. Between the trimmed V and J ends, which lost 6 bases and 4 bases, there was a span of 14 bases. Germline V gene data show CDR1 as SGHRS and CDR2 as YFSETQ. CDR3 sequence: CASKVQGVYEQYF. The CDR3 DNA sequence: TGCGCCAGCAAGGTACAGGGTGTGTACGAGCAGTACTTC.